This note documents a single T cell receptor beta chain sequence. The data are from a study of blood T cell repertoires in COVID-19. The CDR3 has 14 amino acids. Germline CDR1 reads SGHRS; CDR2 reads YFSETQ. Unmatched junction bases numbered 1, after V lost 5 bases and J lost 0 bases. The repertoire was sequenced with immunoSEQ multiplex PCR; TCRdb's copy has only in-frame clones and lacks some. The table records 75,000 to 100,000 clones, around 88% of them present only once. The sequence was collected from a woman aged 80 or older with acute or convalescent COVID-19. Sequenced sample: peripheral blood. The V call is TRBV5-1, the J call TRBJ2-7; 11 bases agree with TRBD1. The CDR3 region is CASRGQGVSYEQYF. The CDR3 bases are TGCGCCAGCAGGGGACAGGGGGTCTCCTACGAGCAGTACTTC.